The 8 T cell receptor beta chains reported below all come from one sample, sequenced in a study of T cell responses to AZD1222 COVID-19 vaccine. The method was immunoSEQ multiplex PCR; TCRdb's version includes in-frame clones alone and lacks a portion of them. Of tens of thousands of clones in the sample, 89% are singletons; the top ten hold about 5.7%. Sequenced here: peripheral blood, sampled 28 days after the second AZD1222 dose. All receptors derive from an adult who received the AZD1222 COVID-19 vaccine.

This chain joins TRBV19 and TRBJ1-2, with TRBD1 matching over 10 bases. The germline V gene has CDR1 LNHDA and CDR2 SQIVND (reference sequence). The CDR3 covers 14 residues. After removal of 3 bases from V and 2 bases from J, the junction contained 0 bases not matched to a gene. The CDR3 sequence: CASSMTGGNYGYTF. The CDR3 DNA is TGTGCCAGTAGTATGACAGGGGGCAACTATGGCTACACCTTC.

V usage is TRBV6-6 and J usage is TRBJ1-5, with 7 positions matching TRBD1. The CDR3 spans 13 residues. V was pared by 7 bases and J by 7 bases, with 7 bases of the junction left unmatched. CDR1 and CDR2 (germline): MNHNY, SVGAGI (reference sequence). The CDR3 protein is CASTDRVGQPQHF. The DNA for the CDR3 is TGTGCCAGCACCGACAGGGTCGGGCAGCCCCAGCATTTT.

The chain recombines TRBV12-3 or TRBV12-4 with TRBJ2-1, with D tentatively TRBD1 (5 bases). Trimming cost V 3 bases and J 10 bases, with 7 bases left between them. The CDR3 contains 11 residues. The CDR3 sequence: CASSFWTEQFF. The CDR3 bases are TGTGCCAGCAGTTTCTGGACAGAGCAGTTCTTC.

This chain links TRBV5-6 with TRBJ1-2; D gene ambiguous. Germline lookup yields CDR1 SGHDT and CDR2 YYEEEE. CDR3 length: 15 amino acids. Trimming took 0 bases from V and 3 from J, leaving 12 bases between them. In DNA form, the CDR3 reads TGTGCCAGCAGCTTGGCCGGGAAAGAGGACTATGGCTACACCTTC. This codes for CASSLAGKEDYGYTF.

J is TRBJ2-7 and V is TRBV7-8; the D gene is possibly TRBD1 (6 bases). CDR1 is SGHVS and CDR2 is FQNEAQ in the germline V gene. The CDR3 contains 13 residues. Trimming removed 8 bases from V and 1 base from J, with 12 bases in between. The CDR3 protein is CASFTGTSYEQYF. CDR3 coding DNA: TGTGCCAGCTTTACCGGGACATCCTACGAGCAGTACTTC.

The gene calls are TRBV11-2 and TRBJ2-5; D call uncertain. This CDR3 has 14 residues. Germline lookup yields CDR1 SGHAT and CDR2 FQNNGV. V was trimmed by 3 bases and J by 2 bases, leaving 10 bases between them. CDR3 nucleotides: TGTGCCAGCAGCTTTCGAGGATCTCAAGAGACCCAGTACTTC. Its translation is CASSFRGSQETQYF.

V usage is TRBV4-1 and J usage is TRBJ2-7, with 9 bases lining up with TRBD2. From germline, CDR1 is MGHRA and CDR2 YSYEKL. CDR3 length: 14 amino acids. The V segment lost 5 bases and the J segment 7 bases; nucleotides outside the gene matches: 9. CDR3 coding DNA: TGCGCCAGCAGCAAAATAGCGGGAGTTGATGAGCAGTACTTC. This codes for CASSKIAGVDEQYF.

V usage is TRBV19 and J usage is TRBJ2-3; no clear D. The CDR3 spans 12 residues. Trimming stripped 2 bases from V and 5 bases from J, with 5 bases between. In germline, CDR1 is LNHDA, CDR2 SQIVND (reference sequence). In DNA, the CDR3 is TGTGCCAGTAGTATAACAAGAGATACGCAGTATTTT. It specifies CASSITRDTQYF.